This T cell receptor (beta chain) is drawn from a study of blood T cell repertoires in COVID-19. Study-wide context: Material from acute and convalescent COVID-19 was sourced from the United States, Italy and Spain.

Only one count was recorded for this clone. The sample carries other DNA sequences with the same CDR3. V lost 3 bases and J lost 4; bases outside the gene matches: 4. CDR1 and CDR2 from the germline V gene are SEHNR and FQNEAQ (reference sequence). The CDR3 sequence is 16 residues long. The protocol was immunoSEQ multiplex PCR, while the TCRdb copy is restricted to in-frame clones and leaves out a portion. Of about 97,000 clones listed, about 90% are singletons. The sequenced sample consisted of peripheral blood. The receptor comes from a man between 45 and 60 years old with acute or convalescent COVID-19. This chain links TRBV7-9 with TRBJ1-6; 9 positions match TRBD1. The CDR3: CASSLGQGFYNSPLHF. The CDR3 nucleotides read TGTGCCAGCAGCTTGGGACAGGGTTTTTATAATTCACCCCTCCACTTT.